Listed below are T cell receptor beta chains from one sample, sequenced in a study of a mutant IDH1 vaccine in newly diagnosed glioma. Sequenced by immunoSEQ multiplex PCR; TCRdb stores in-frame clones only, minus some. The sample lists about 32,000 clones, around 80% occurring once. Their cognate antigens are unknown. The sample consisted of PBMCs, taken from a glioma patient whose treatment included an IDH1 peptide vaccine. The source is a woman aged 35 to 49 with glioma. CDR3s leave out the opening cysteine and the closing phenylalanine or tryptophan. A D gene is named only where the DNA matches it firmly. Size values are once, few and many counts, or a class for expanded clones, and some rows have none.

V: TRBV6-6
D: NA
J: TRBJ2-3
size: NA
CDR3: ASTWVVASPDTQY

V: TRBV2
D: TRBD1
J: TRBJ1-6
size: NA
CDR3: ASGTGTGAVGSPLH

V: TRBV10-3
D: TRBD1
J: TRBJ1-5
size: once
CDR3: AISGGDQPQH

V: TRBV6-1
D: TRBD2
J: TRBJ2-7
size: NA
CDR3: ASSALAGDSYEQY

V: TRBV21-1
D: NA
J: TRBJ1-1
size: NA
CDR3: ASSPIKFGTEAF

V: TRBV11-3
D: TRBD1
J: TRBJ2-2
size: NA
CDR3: ASSGQGNTGELF

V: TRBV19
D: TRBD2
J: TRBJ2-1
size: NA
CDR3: ASSIGYGGDWNEQF

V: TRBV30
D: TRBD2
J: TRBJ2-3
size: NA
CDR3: ALTSGVSTDTQY

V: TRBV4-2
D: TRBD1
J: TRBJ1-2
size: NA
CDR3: ASSPGRTGGQDYGYT

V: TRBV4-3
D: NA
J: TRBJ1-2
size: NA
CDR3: ASSQDFDYGYT

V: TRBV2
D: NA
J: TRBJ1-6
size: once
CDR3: ASSAPEGPGPLH

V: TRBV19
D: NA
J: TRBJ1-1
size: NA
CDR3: ASTHPGGADTEAF

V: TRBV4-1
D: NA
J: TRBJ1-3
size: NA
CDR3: ASSQDPQGRSSGNTIY

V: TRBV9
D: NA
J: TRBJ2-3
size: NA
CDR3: ASSPLLASDTQY

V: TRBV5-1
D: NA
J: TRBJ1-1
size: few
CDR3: ASSLEGQGPFEAF

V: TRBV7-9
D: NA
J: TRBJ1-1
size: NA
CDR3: ASSRYRDGNTEAF

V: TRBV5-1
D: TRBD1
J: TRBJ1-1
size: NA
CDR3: ASSQTGGAPEEAF

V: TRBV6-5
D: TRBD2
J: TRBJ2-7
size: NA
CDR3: ASSLNGGAYEQY

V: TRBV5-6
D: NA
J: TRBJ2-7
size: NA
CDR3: ASSPLGGGDEQY

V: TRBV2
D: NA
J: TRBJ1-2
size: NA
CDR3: ASSEDGGGANYGYT

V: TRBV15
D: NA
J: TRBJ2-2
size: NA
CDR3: ATSSEGNTGELF

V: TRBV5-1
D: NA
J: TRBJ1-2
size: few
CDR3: ASSLRVNYGYT

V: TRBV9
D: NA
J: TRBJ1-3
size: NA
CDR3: ASSVRPGLSGNTIY

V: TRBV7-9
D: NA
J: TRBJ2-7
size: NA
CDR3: ASSRDTIYEQY

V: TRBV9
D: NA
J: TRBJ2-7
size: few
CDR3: ASSVDGDSSYEQY

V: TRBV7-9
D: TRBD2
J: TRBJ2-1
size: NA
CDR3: ASSLREGIYNEQF

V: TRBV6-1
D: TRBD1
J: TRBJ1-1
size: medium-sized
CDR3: ASSHGTANTEAF

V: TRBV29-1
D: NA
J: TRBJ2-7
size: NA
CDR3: SVEETRSSYEQY

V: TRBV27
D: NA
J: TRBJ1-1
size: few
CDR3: ASSLRGGRGMVTEAF

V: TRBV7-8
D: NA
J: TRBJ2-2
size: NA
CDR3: ASSFLDPGFYTNTGELF

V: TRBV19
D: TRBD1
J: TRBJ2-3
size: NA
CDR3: ASSMRGTGLTQY

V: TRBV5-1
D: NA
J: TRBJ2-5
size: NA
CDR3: ASSGEGETQY

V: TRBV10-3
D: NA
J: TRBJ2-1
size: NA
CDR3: AISETSSYNEQF

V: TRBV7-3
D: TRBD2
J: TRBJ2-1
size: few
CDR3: ASSLDSSGDQF

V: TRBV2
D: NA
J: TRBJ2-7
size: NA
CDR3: ASSEVRYEQY

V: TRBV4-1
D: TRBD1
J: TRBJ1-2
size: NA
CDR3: ASSQVNWRQGSYGYT

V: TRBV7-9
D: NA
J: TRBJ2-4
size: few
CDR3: ASSWEVAKNIQY

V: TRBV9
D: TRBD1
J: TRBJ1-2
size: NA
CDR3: ASSVTTGGGYT

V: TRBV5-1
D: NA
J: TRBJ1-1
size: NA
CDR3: ASSLMWGGTEAF

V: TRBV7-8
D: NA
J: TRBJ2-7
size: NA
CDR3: ASSAKVGGAYEQY

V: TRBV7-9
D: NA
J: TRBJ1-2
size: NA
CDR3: ASSDTGDRNGYT

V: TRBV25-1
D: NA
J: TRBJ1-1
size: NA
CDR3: ASSERTARVAF

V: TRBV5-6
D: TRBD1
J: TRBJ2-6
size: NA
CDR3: ASSFYRGRAGANVLT

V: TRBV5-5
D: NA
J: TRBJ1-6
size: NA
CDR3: ASSLVDSNSPLH

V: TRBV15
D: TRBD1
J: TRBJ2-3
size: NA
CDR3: ATSRDKPGGQGEADTQY

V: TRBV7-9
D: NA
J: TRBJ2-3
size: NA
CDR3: ASSFAGPDTDTQY

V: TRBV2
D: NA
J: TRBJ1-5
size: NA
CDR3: ASSVEVGGNQPQH

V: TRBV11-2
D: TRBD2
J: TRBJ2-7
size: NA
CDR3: ASSLVAGASYEQY

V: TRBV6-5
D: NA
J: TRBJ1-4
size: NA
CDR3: ASSWRQTNEKLF

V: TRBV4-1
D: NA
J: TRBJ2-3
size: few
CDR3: ASSQGSAGHPTDTQY

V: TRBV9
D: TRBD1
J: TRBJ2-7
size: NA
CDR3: ASGKGTGVAYEQY

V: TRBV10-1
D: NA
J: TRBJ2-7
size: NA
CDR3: ASSRGQSPYEQY

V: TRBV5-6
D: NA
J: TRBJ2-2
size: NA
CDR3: ASRTFMGTGELF